This record covers a single T cell receptor (beta chain). This sample is part of a study of blood T cell repertoires in COVID-19. Source study methods: Estimation of nucleated cell counts relied on the amplification of reference gene primers. Measured with immunoSEQ multiplex PCR; TCRdb has only the in-frame clones, and not every one. V and J calls and clone size are given by that table; D and trimming were obtained from the DNA. This table has over 200,000 clones, roughly 87% appearing once. The V end was cut by 3 bases, the J end by 2 bases, with 17 bases between. CDR1 and CDR2 from the germline V gene are MNHEY and SMNVEV (reference sequence). This CDR3 is built from 16 residues. Participants spanned ages roughly 18 to 95 years and resided in about 25 US areas. In assigning cohorts, the study relied on participant-reported clinical history.

The source of this sequence is a man aged 18 to 35 with acute COVID-19. Sequencing input: PBMCs or T cells enriched from blood (not recorded which). The V gene is TRBV27, the J gene TRBJ2-7; possible D gene TRBD1, 6 bases. CDR3 nucleotide sequence: TGTGCCAGCAGTTTGGTGCTGCAGGGGCTTACCTACGAGCAGTACTTC. It specifies CASSLVLQGLTYEQYF.